This TCR beta chain was sequenced during a study of beta chain features in type 1 diabetes. Study background: There was similarity between patients and healthy donors in age, gender and cell yields. Regarding the study as a whole: The study found fewer insertions and more deletions at VDJ junctions in type 1 diabetes patients. Among all four CD4+ subsets, Type 1 diabetes patients had TCRB CDR3s that were moderately but significantly shorter.

Via the markers CD45RO/CCR7/CD25/CD127/CD95/CD27, stem cell-like memory, regulatory, central memory and naive CD4+ cells were sorted. All of the sorted populations showed purity greater than 95%. This CDR3 comprises 12 residues. V shed 1 base and J shed 3 bases, with 4 bases lying between them. Germline CDR1 SGHRS, CDR2 YFSETQ. This clone was picked up a small number of times. Its antigen is as yet unknown. Other DNA sequences within the sample encode an identical CDR3. Expressed TCRB transcripts were sequenced because the isolated RNA had all been reverse transcribed beforehand. The repertoire was sequenced with immunoSEQ multiplex PCR; TCRdb's copy has only in-frame clones and lacks some. The sample shows roughly 150,000 clones, just over 8% of them seen only once.

Sequencing used central memory CD4+ T cells from blood. This rearrangement joins TRBV5-1 to TRBJ1-2; D is unclear. This receptor was identified in a woman younger than 30 with type 1 diabetes. CDR3 sequence reads: CASSLTDYGYTF. Here the CDR3 DNA reads TGCGCCAGCAGCTTGACAGACTATGGCTACACCTTC.